Each of the 25 T cell receptor beta chains below was sequenced from the same sample in a study of blood T cell repertoires in COVID-19. Here immunoSEQ multiplex PCR was the method, and the copy in TCRdb shows in-frame clones only, minus some. The sample lists fewer than 350,000 clones; 90% were seen once. Material: PBMCs or T cells enriched from blood (not recorded which). These receptors came from a woman younger than 30 with acute COVID-19.

Concerning this clone itself: A read error may produce the germline difference seen at one junction end. This chain joins TRBV20-1 and TRBJ2-7, with 8 bases that match TRBD1. The germline V gene encodes CDR1 DFQATT and CDR2 SNEGSKA (reference sequence). The CDR3 has 14 residues. The CDR3 is CSTSRQGAPYEQYF. The CDR3 bases are TGCAGTACTAGTAGGCAGGGGGCGCCCTACGAGCAGTACTTC.

To note about this clone: One end of the junction varies from germline; a read error may be responsible. The chain combines TRBV7-7 with TRBJ2-2; 10 bases fit TRBD2. This CDR3 region has 16 residues. Germline V gene data show CDR1 as SSHAT and CDR2 as FNYEAQ (reference sequence). The CDR3 loop reads CASSLASSGSAGELFF. The CDR3 DNA reads as TGTGCTAGCAGCTTAGCGTCTAGCGGGAGCGCCGGGGAGCTGTTTTTT.

The V and J genes are TRBV5-1 and TRBJ2-7; D perhaps matches TRBD1 (7 bases). The germline V gene has CDR1 SGHRS and CDR2 YFSETQ. The V gene lost 3 bases and the J gene lost 0 bases, with 13 bases spanning the gap. The CDR3 sequence is 15 residues long. The CDR3 DNA is TGCGCCAGCAGCTCCCGACAGGGACTCTCCTACGAGCAGTACTTC. It specifies CASSSRQGLSYEQYF.

In DNA form, the CDR3 reads TGTGCCACCAGTGGTCGCCTAGCGGGAGCCCCCAGCTCCTACAATGAGCAGTTCTTC. This codes for CATSGRLAGAPSSYNEQFF. The rearrangement joins TRBV24-1 to TRBJ2-1; 10 nucleotides line up with TRBD2. Germline CDR1 and CDR2: KGHDR and SFDVKD. The CDR3 contains 19 residues. V was clipped by 5 bases and J by 0 bases; unmatched bases: 12.

The J gene is TRBJ1-5, the V gene TRBV21-1; the table's TRBD1 call for D was not verified on the DNA. TRBV21-1 is reported as a pseudogene. This CDR3 has 16 residues. Written as DNA, the CDR3 is TGTGCCAGCTGGGCAGCCAGTAATTATAGCAATCAGCCCCAGCATTTT. Translating gives CASWAASNYSNQPQHF.

This chain joins TRBV7-9 and TRBJ2-5; 12 bases are a match to TRBD2. V lost 1 base and J lost 5; bases outside the gene matches: 8. CDR3 length equals 17 residues. Per germline, CDR1 SEHNR and CDR2 FQNEAQ (reference sequence). The CDR3, as DNA: TGTGCCAGCAGCTTAGTAGCTAGCGGGAGGGCCGGGGAGACCCAGTACTTC. Its translation: CASSLVASGRAGETQYF.

To note about this clone: Its ends do not fully match the called genes, so a read error is possible. The chain recombines TRBV7-3 with TRBJ2-1; D is uncertain. Germline V gene sequence: CDR1 SGHTA, CDR2 FQGTGA. The CDR3 consists of 15 residues. The CDR3 is CASSLRANSNNEQFF. The CDR3 nucleotides read TGTGCCAGCAGCTTAAGGGCGAACTCCAACAATGAGCAGTTCTTC.

The table lists this clone with a count of one. The chain has TRBV10-3 and TRBJ2-3, with TRBD2 matching over 7 bases. The CDR3 spans 15 residues. The J segment lost 6 bases and the V segment lost 0 bases, leaving 6 bases of the junction unmatched. Germline lookup yields CDR1 ENHRY and CDR2 SYGVKD. DNA for the CDR3: TGTGCCATCAGTGAGTCGGGGGGGACCCGGGATACGCAGTATTTT. The encoded protein is CAISESGGTRDTQYF.

The rearrangement joins TRBV7-8 to TRBJ2-2; D possibly corresponds to TRBD1 (7 bases). The V end lost 3 bases, the J end lost 2 bases, and 10 bases lay between the germline ends. The CDR3 spans 15 residues. Germline CDR1 and CDR2: SGHVS and FQNEAQ. The CDR3 DNA sequence: TGTGCCAGCAGCTTCAGGGGGACTAACACCGGGGAGCTGTTTTTT. This gives the protein CASSFRGTNTGELFF.

In this sample, this clone turned up once. This chain uses TRBV30 with TRBJ2-7; 9 bases line up with TRBD1. This CDR3 contains 15 residues. V lost 3 bases, J lost 4 bases, and 10 bases stayed unmatched. Per germline, CDR1 GTSNPN and CDR2 SVGIG (reference sequence). The CDR3 DNA sequence: TGTGCCTGGAGAACGGGACAGGGAGGAATGTACGAGCAGTACTTC. Its protein is CAWRTGQGGMYEQYF.

This clone was seen only once. The rearrangement joins TRBV28 to TRBJ1-4; 7 positions match TRBD1. The CDR3 has 14 amino acids. V shed 9 bases, J shed 5 bases, and the junction held 9 bases outside the gene matches. Per germline, CDR1 MDHEN and CDR2 SYDVKM. This CDR3 reads CASWTGQPNEKLFF. DNA for the CDR3: TGTGCCAGTTGGACGGGACAGCCAAATGAAAAACTGTTTTTT.

The genes are TRBV29-1 and TRBJ1-1; the match to TRBD1 covers 9 bases. The CDR3 length is 16 residues. The germline CDR1 and CDR2 sequences are SQVTM and ANQGSEA. The V and J ends lost 3 bases and 2 bases, in that order; junction bases with no gene match: 10. CDR3 region: CSVDGGQGGQNTEAFF. DNA for the CDR3: TGCAGCGTTGATGGGGGACAGGGAGGCCAAAACACTGAAGCTTTCTTT.

This clone was seen many times. The chain joins TRBV3-1 (or the pseudogene TRBV3-2) to TRBJ1-1; TRBD1 aligns across 11 bases. Trimming at V came to 1 base and at J to 10 bases, leaving 2 bases not matched to a gene. CDR3 length: 13 amino acids. The V gene's germline CDR1 is LGHDT and CDR2 YNNKEL (reference sequence). The CDR3 region is CASSQGTGGAAFF. DNA for the CDR3: TGTGCCAGCAGCCAAGGGACAGGGGGCGCAGCTTTCTTT.

A single count supports this clone. This chain uses TRBV7-2 with TRBJ1-2; weak D call: TRBD1 (5 bases). Between the trimmed V and J ends, which lost 1 base and 4 bases, there was a span of 16 bases. CDR1 is SGHTA and CDR2 is FQGNSA in the germline V gene. This CDR3 has 16 amino acids. CDR3 protein: CASSLGTTGAAYGYTF. CDR3 sequence (DNA): TGTGCCAGCAGCTTAGGGACGACTGGGGCGGCCTATGGCTACACCTTC.

This CDR3 reads CASSVTGVNTGELFF. CDR3 bases: TGTGCCAGCAGCGTGACAGGAGTGAACACCGGGGAGCTGTTTTTT. The gene calls are TRBV5-4 and TRBJ2-2; the D gene is possibly TRBD1 (6 bases). V shed 4 bases and J shed 1 base, with 11 bases lying between them. Germline CDR1 and CDR2: SGHNT and YYREEE (reference sequence). The CDR3 contains 15 residues.

V and J are TRBV18 and TRBJ1-1; 7 bases map to TRBD1. Trimming removed 0 bases from V and 3 bases from J; junction bases left unmatched: 4. CDR3 length equals 15 residues. Germline assignment: CDR1 KGHSH and CDR2 LQKENI. CDR3: CASSPPRGGYTEAFF. For the CDR3, the DNA is TGTGCCAGCTCACCACCCAGAGGGGGCTACACTGAAGCTTTCTTT. Combining the CDR3 with reference TRBV18 and TRBJ1-1 gives the whole variable domain NAGVMQNPRHLVRRRGQEARLRCSPMKGHSHVYWYRQLPEEGLKFMVYLQKENIIDESGMPKERFSAEFPKEGPSILRIQQVVRGDSAAYFCASSPPRGGYTEAFFGQGTRLTVV.

The V gene is TRBV27, the J gene TRBJ2-3; possible D gene TRBD1, 5 bases. Trimming shortened V by 0 bases and J by 3 bases, and 10 bases separated the two germline ends. Per the germline V gene, CDR1 is MNHEY and CDR2 is SMNVEV (reference sequence). The CDR3 is 15 residues long. The CDR3 DNA sequence: TGTGCCAGCAGTTTATCGGGGCCCGCAACAGATACGCAGTATTTT. This translates into CASSLSGPATDTQYF.

The chain recombines TRBV4-1 with TRBJ1-3, with 11 positions matching TRBD1. Germline V gives CDR1 MGHRA, CDR2 YSYEKL. Trimming cost V 3 bases and J 2 bases; bases outside gene matches: 0. The CDR3 sequence is 15 residues long. CDR3 region: CASSQDRGPGNTIYF. As DNA, the CDR3 is TGCGCCAGCAGCCAGGACAGGGGGCCTGGAAACACCATATATTTT.

J is TRBJ1-2 and V is TRBV7-8; 7 nucleotides match TRBD1. This CDR3 spans 15 amino acids. Per germline, CDR1 SGHVS and CDR2 FQNEAQ. V shed 1 base and J 4 bases; nucleotides not matched to a gene: 6. The CDR3 DNA reads as TGTGCCAGCAGCTTAGACCGACAGGGTGCCTATGGCTACACCTTC. Amino acids: CASSLDRQGAYGYTF.

This clone was picked up a small number of times. This chain connects TRBV28 to TRBJ2-1, with D perhaps TRBD2 (6 bases). The CDR3 spans 18 residues. CDR1 and CDR2 (germline): MDHEN, SYDVKM. Trimming removed 5 bases from V and 3 bases from J, with 23 bases in between. Here the CDR3 DNA reads TGTGCCAGCAGTCCCCCCCCCTCGCGGGGAGGACTCTACAATGAGCAGTTCTTC. Residues: CASSPPPSRGGLYNEQFF.

The chain recombines TRBV11-2 with TRBJ2-3, with 9 bases lining up with TRBD1. Trimming took 0 bases from V and 8 from J; bases not matched to a gene: 6. CDR1 is SGHAT, CDR2 FQNNGV, per germline. This CDR3 is 15 amino acids long. CDR3 protein: CASSLDGDREGTQYF. The CDR3 DNA reads as TGTGCCAGCAGCTTAGACGGGGACAGGGAAGGTACGCAGTATTTT.

Only a few counts were recorded for this clone. The chain links TRBV12-5 to TRBJ2-3; 8 nucleotides line up with TRBD2. The CDR3 loop spans 18 amino acids. Trimming cost V 4 bases and J 2 bases; bases outside gene matches: 14. The germline V gene encodes CDR1 LGHNT and CDR2 FRNRAP. The CDR3 bases are TGTGCTAGTGGTTATAGAGCGGGAGAGTGGGGCTCCACAGATACGCAGTATTTT. It specifies CASGYRAGEWGSTDTQYF. The full variable domain, with the rest looked up from reference TRBV12-5 and TRBJ2-3, is DARVTQTPRHKVTEMGQEVTMRCQPILGHNTVFWYRQTMMQGLELLAYFRNRAPLDDSGMPKDRFSAEMPDATLATLKIQPSEPRDSAVYFCASGYRAGEWGSTDTQYFGPGTRLTVL.

This chain uses TRBV11-2 with TRBJ2-1, with 11 nucleotides matching TRBD2. The junction had 8 bases not matched to a gene; V was cut back by 2 bases and J by 2 bases. Germline CDR1 is SGHAT and CDR2 is FQNNGV. CDR3 size: 18 residues. CDR3 coding DNA: TGTGCCAGCAGCTTAAGGCTTAGCGGGAGGGTTACCTACAATGAGCAGTTCTTC. Translation: CASSLRLSGRVTYNEQFF.

This sequence joins TRBV12-5 and TRBJ1-2, with a possible D match to TRBD1 (5 bases). V lost 2 bases to trimming and J lost 6 bases, with 10 bases between them. The CDR3 is made up of 13 amino acids. CDR1 and CDR2 from the germline V gene are LGHNT and FRNRAP. The CDR3 loop is CASGLFSGDGYTF. The CDR3 region has the DNA TGTGCTAGTGGTTTGTTTTCGGGGGATGGCTACACCTTC.

This clone occurred a few times. Other DNA sequences in this sample translate to the same CDR3. The chain uses TRBV5-5 and TRBJ2-1, with D possibly matching TRBD2 (6 bases). The CDR3 covers 15 residues. V dropped 2 bases and J dropped 5 bases, with 14 bases sitting between them. Germline lookup yields CDR1 SGHKS and CDR2 YYEKEE (reference sequence). The CDR3 here is CASSLGSGVHNEQFF. In nucleotides, the CDR3 is TGTGCCAGCAGCTTAGGTAGCGGCGTCCACAATGAGCAGTTCTTC.